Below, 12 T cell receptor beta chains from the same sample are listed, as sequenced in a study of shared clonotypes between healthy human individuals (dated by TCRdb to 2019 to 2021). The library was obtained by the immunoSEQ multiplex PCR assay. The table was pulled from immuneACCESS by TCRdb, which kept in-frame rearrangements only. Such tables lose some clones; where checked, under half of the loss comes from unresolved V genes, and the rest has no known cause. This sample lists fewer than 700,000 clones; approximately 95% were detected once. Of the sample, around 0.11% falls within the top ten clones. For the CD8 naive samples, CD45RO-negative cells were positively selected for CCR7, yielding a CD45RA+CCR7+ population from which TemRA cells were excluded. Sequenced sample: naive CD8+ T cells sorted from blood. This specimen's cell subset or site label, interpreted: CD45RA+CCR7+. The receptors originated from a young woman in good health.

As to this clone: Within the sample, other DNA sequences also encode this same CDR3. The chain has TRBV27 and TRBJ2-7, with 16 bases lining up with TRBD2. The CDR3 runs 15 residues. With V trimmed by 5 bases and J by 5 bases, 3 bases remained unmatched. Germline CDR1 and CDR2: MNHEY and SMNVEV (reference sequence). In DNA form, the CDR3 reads TGTGCCAGCAGTCCCGGGACTAGCGGGAGGGACGAGCAGTACTTC. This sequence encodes CASSPGTSGRDEQYF.

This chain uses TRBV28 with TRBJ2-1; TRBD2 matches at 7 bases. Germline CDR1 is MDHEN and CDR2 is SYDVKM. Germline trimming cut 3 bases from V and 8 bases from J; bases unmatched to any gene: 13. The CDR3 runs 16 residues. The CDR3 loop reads CASSFPSGPMGDEQFF. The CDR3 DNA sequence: TGTGCCAGCAGTTTTCCTAGCGGACCCATGGGGGATGAGCAGTTCTTC.

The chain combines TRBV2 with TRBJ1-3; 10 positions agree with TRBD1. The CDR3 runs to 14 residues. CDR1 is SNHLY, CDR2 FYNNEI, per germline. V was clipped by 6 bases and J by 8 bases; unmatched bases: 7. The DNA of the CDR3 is TGTGCCAGCAGCCCGGACAGGGGGAGCGACACCATATATTTT. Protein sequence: CASSPDRGSDTIYF. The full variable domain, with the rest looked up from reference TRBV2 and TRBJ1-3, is EPEVTQTPSHQVTQMGQEVILRCVPISNHLYFYWYRQILGQKVEFLVSFYNNEISEKSEIFDDQFSVERPDGSNFTLKIRSTKLEDSAMYFCASSPDRGSDTIYFGEGSWLTVV.

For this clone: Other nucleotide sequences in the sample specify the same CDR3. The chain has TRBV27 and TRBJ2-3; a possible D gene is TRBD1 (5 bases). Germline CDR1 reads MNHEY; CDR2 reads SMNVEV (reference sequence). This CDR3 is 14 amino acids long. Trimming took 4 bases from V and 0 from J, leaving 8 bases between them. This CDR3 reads CASSSRGSTDTQYF. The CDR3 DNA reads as TGTGCCAGCAGTTCTAGGGGTAGCACAGATACGCAGTATTTT.

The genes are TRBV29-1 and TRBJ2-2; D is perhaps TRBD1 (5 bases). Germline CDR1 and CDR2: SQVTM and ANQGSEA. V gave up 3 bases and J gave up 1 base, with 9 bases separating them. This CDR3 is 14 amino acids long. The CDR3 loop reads CSVEGLKNTGELFF. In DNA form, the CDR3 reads TGCAGCGTTGAGGGGCTCAAGAACACCGGGGAGCTGTTTTTT.

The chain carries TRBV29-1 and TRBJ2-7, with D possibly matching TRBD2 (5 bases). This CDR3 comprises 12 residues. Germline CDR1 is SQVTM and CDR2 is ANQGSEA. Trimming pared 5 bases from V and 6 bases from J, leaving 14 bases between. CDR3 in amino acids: CSVKVLAGEQYF. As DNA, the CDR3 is TGCAGCGTTAAGGTTCTGGCGGGCGAGCAGTACTTC.

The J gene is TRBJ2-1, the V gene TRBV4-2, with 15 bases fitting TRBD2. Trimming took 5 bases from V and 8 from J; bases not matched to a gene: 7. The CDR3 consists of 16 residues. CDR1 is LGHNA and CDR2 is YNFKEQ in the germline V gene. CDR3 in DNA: TGTGCCAGCAGCGATGGACTAGCGGGAGGGATGTATGAGCAGTTCTTC. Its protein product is CASSDGLAGGMYEQFF.

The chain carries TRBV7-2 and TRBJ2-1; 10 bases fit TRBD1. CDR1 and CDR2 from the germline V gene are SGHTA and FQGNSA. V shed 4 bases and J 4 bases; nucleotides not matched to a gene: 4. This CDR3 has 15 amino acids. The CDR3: CASSYRDRGYNEQFF. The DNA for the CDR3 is TGTGCCAGCAGCTACCGGGACAGGGGATACAATGAGCAGTTCTTC.

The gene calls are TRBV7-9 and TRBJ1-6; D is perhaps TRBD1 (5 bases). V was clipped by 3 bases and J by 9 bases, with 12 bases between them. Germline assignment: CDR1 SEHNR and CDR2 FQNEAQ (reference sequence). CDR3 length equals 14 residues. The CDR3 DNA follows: TGTGCCAGCAGCTTCCTCGGGGGAAGTTCACCCCTCCACTTT. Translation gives CASSFLGGSSPLHF.

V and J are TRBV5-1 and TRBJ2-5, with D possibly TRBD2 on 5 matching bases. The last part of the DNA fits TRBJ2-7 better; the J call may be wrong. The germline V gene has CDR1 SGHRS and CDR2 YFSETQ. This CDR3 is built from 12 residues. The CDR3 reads CASSPGLYEQYF. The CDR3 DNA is TGCGCCAGCAGTCCTGGACTCTACGAGCAGTACTTC.

The CDR3 coding sequence is TGTGCCACCAGCAGAGGATTCGATCAGCCCCAGCATTTT. This codes for CATSRGFDQPQHF. The chain has TRBV15 and TRBJ1-5, with D unclear. The V end lost 1 base, the J end lost 5 bases, and 6 bases lay between the germline ends. Germline V gene data show CDR1 as LNHNV and CDR2 as YYDKDF (reference sequence). This CDR3 is built from 13 residues.

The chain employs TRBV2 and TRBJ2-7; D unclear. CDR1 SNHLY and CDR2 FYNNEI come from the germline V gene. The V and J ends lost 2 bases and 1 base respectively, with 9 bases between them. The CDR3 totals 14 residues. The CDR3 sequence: CASSEPRLSYEQYF. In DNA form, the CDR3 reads TGTGCCAGCAGTGAACCCAGGTTGTCCTACGAGCAGTACTTC. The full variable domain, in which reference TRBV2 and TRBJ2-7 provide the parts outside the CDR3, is EPEVTQTPSHQVTQMGQEVILRCVPISNHLYFYWYRQILGQKVEFLVSFYNNEISEKSEIFDDQFSVERPDGSNFTLKIRSTKLEDSAMYFCASSEPRLSYEQYFGPGTRLTVT.